In its sample, the clone carrying this T cell receptor beta chain is medium-sized. Its cognate antigen is unknown. This sample is part of a study of cytotoxic CD8 clonotypes in ibrutinib-treated CLL. Study context: Of the patients, 11 were relapsed/refractory, approximately 15 treatment-naive and approximately 18 IGHV unmutated. Partial responses numbered roughly 25 and complete responses 2; after a median about 72 months, approximately 14 stayed remitted and 12 progressed. Study-wide results and limits: Under treatment, the uncommon public clonotypes either contracted or remained stable.

The CDR3 contains 13 residues. Germline V CDR1 and CDR2: SGHTA, FQGTGA. V shed 3 bases and J 8 bases; nucleotides not matched to a gene: 1. Sequencing used immunoSEQ multiplex PCR; TCRdb keeps in-frame clones, though not all of them. The table records about 58,000 clones, over 60% of them present only once. The genes are TRBV7-3 and TRBJ2-3; 11 bases map to TRBD2. This sample comprised PBMCs, obtained after 12 months of ibrutinib treatment. The sequence came from a human donor with chronic lymphocytic leukemia. CDR3 sequence reads: CASSLGTSGTQYF. Here the CDR3 DNA reads TGTGCCAGCAGCTTGGGGACTAGCGGTACGCAGTATTTT.